This entry lists 4 T cell receptor beta chains sequenced from one sample in a study of cytomegalovirus exposure and HLA in healthy donors. Amplification used 60 Vbeta primers and 13 Jbeta primers. The repertoire was sequenced with immunoSEQ multiplex PCR; TCRdb's copy has only in-frame clones and lacks some. The sample gives 90,000 to 150,000 clones, 70% to 85% of which show up once; over 9.5% is in the top ten. The sequenced sample was PBMCs. All receptors derive from a man aged 40-49 years in good health and CMV-seropositive.

This clone was seen only once. The chain recombines TRBV15 with TRBJ1-5; weak D call: TRBD1 (5 bases). Germline V CDR1 and CDR2: LNHNV, YYDKDF (reference sequence). Trimming stripped 0 bases from V and 0 bases from J, with 6 bases between. There are 15 residues in the CDR3. In DNA, the CDR3 is TGTGCCACCAGCAGAGACAGGGTTAGCAATCAGCCCCAGCATTTT. It specifies CATSRDRVSNQPQHF.

This clone showed up just a few times. This chain uses TRBV4-3 with TRBJ1-1; no clear D gene. V dropped 1 base and J dropped 1 base, with 10 bases sitting between them. The CDR3 has 15 residues. The germline V gene has CDR1 LGHNA and CDR2 YSLEER. The CDR3 loop is CASSQGHSPNTEAFF. Written as DNA, the CDR3 is TGCGCCAGCAGCCAAGGTCACAGCCCGAACACTGAAGCTTTCTTT.

This clone has a handful of counts. This chain links TRBV6-5 with TRBJ1-1; D might be TRBD1 (6 bases). This CDR3 is built from 12 residues. Per germline, CDR1 MNHEY and CDR2 SVGAGI. Trimming removed 5 bases at V and 9 bases at J, with 13 bases between. The CDR3 DNA reads TGTGCCAGCAGTCTGGACAGATCAAAAGCTTTCTTT. Translated: CASSLDRSKAFF.

This clone has more than one count but fewer than ten. The J gene is TRBJ2-3, the V gene TRBV9; possibly TRBD1 for D (5 bases). Germline values: CDR1 SGDLS, CDR2 YYNGEE. The CDR3 extends over 16 amino acids. Trimming stripped 1 base from V and 6 bases from J, with 18 bases between. CDR3 DNA: TGTGCCAGCAGCGTAAGGGGCGGCCATGGTGAGGATACGCAGTATTTT. Protein product: CASSVRGGHGEDTQYF.